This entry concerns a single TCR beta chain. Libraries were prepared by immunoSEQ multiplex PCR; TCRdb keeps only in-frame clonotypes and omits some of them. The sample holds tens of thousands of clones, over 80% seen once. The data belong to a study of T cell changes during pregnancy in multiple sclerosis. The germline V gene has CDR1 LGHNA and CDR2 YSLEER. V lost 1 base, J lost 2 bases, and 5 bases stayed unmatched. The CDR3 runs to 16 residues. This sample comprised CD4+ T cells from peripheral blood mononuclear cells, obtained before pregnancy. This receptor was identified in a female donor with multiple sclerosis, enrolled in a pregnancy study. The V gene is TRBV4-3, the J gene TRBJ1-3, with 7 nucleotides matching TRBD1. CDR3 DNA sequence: TGCGCCAGCAGCCAAGCGACAGGGTCGGCTGGAAACACCATATATTTT. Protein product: CASSQATGSAGNTIYF.